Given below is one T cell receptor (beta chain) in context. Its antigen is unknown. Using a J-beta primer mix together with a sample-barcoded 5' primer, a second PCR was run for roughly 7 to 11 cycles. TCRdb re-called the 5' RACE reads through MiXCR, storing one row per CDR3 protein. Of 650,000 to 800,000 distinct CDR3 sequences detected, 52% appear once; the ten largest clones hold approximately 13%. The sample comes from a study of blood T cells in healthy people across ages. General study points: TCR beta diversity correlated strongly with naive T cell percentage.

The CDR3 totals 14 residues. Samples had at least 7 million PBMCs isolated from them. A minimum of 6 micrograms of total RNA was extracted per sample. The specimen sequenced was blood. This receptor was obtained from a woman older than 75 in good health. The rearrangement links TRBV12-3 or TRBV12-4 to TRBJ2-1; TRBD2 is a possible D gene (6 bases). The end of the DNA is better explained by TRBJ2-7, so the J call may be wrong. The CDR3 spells CASRRRERYNEQYF. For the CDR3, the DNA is TGTGCCAGCCGTAGGAGGGAACGATACAATGAGCAGTACTTC.